These 31 T cell receptor beta chains were sequenced from one sample in a study of cytomegalovirus exposure and HLA in healthy donors. The study ran its PCR with 60 Vbeta and 13 Jbeta primers. Profiling relied on immunoSEQ multiplex PCR, and the TCRdb table lists in-frame clones only, not all of them. The table shows approximately 170,000 clones, with 65% to 80% occurring only once. What was sequenced was PBMCs. The receptors shown here come from a man aged 18 to 35 in good health and CMV-seropositive.

The chain couples TRBV30 to TRBJ2-2, with 7 bases identical to TRBD1. Germline V gives CDR1 GTSNPN, CDR2 SVGIG (reference sequence). The J segment lost 0 bases and the V segment lost 4 bases, leaving 8 bases of the junction unmatched. The CDR3 covers 16 residues. CDR3: CAWKRGRISNTGELFF. In nucleotides, the CDR3 is TGTGCCTGGAAAAGGGGGCGAATATCGAACACCGGGGAGCTGTTTTTT.

This clone has more than one count but fewer than ten. The rearrangement uses TRBV7-8 and TRBJ1-2; 9 bases match TRBD1. Germline CDR1 reads SGHVS; CDR2 reads FQNEAQ. The CDR3 spans 14 residues. The junction had 7 bases not matched to a gene; V was cut back by 3 bases and J by 8 bases. The CDR3 nucleotides read TGTGCCAGCAGCTTTACGACAGGGGGGGACGGCTACACCTTC. Protein product: CASSFTTGGDGYTF.

The V gene is TRBV18, the J gene TRBJ2-5; no clear D. V shed 3 bases and J shed 4 bases, with 12 bases lying between them. This CDR3 is built from 14 residues. The germline CDR1 and CDR2 sequences are KGHSH and LQKENI. CDR3 nucleotides: TGTGCCAGCTCACCGGCGGCCGATCCAGAGACCCAGTACTTC. Amino acid sequence: CASSPAADPETQYF.

The V gene is TRBV7-9, the J gene TRBJ1-2; 9 bases fit TRBD1. The CDR3 runs to 14 residues. CDR1 SEHNR and CDR2 FQNEAQ come from the germline V gene (reference sequence). With V trimmed by 8 bases and J by 4 bases, 8 bases remained unmatched. CDR3 DNA sequence: TGTGCCAGCTCACCGGGACAGGGCGGCTATGGCTACACCTTC. It yields the protein CASSPGQGGYGYTF.

The V and J genes are TRBV5-1 and TRBJ1-5; D ambiguous. Germline CDR1 and CDR2: SGHRS and YFSETQ. The V gene lost 0 bases and the J gene lost 3 bases, with 10 bases spanning the gap. This CDR3 is built from 15 residues. CDR3 nucleotide sequence: TGCGCCAGCAGCTTGGACAGCGGCATCAATCAGCCCCAGCATTTT. Protein sequence: CASSLDSGINQPQHF.

The chain has TRBV7-9 and TRBJ1-2; the D is unclear. The CDR3 contains 14 residues. Germline CDR1 SEHNR, CDR2 FQNEAQ (reference sequence). Trimming pared 5 bases from V and 3 bases from J, leaving 13 bases between. The chain's CDR3 is CASSASPTDYGYTF. The CDR3 DNA reads TGTGCCAGCAGCGCCTCCCCTACAGACTATGGCTACACCTTC.

This sequence joins TRBV21-1 and TRBJ2-1; TRBD1, the table's D call, was not compared with the DNA. TRBV21-1 is shown as a pseudogene. The CDR3 totals 15 residues. DNA of the CDR3: TGTGCCAGCAGAACCCGACAGGCCCCCTGCAATGAGCAGTTCTTC. This translates into CASRTRQAPCNEQFF.

The rearrangement joins TRBV5-1 to TRBJ1-4; 7 bases agree with TRBD1. The CDR3 sequence is 13 residues long. The trim removed 4 bases at V and 8 bases at J, leaving 5 bases unmatched. CDR1 and CDR2 from the germline V gene are SGHRS and YFSETQ. This CDR3 reads CASSRTGDEKLFF. In DNA form, the CDR3 reads TGCGCCAGCAGCCGAACAGGGGACGAAAAACTGTTTTTT. Drawing the rest from reference TRBV5-1 and TRBJ1-4, the complete variable domain is KAGVTQTPRYLIKTRGQQVTLSCSPISGHRSVSWYQQTPGQGLQFLFEYFSETQRNKGNFPGRFSGRQFSNSRSEMNVSTLELGDSALYLCASSRTGDEKLFFGSGTQLSVL.

This chain uses TRBV29-1 with TRBJ2-3; 15 bases line up with TRBD2. V dropped 2 bases and J dropped 6; count of bases not matched to a gene: 6. The germline V gene encodes CDR1 SQVTM and CDR2 ANQGSEA. This CDR3 is built from 16 residues. The CDR3 coding sequence is TGCAGCGTTGAACCGGGACTAGCGGGGGGAGGGGATACGCAGTATTTT. Protein sequence: CSVEPGLAGGGDTQYF.

The chain uses TRBV27 and TRBJ2-5, with a weak D call TRBD2 (6 bases). Trimming left V 5 bases short and J 4 bases short, with 14 bases between. CDR1 and CDR2 from the germline V gene are MNHEY and SMNVEV (reference sequence). There are 14 residues in the CDR3. The CDR3 DNA is TGTGCCAGCAGTGACTCGGGAGAGGGAGAGACCCAGTACTTC. Residues: CASSDSGEGETQYF.

This chain joins TRBV30 and TRBJ2-5; perhaps TRBD1 as D (6 bases). There are 14 residues in the CDR3. Trimming cost V 3 bases and J 4 bases, with 15 bases left between them. Germline V gene lookup returns CDR1 GTSNPN and CDR2 SVGIG (reference sequence). DNA of the CDR3: TGTGCCTGGAGCTCACAGGGCGTGGGAGAGACCCAGTACTTC. Translation gives CAWSSQGVGETQYF.

V gene TRBV4-1 combines with J gene TRBJ2-3; TRBD2 matches at 10 bases. CDR1 and CDR2 from the germline V gene are MGHRA and YSYEKL. The CDR3 has 17 amino acids. J gave up 2 bases and V 1 base, and 6 bases lay outside the gene matches. This CDR3 is CASSQGTSGILTDTQYF. CDR3 in DNA: TGCGCCAGCAGCCAAGGGACTAGCGGTATCCTCACAGATACGCAGTATTTT.

The chain joins TRBV14 to TRBJ1-3; D uncertain. V lost 3 bases and J 0 bases, leaving 9 bases between the germline ends. Germline V gene data show CDR1 as SGHDN and CDR2 as FVKESK. The CDR3 totals 15 residues. CDR3 sequence reads: CASSHSLFSGNTIYF. In DNA, the CDR3 is TGTGCCAGCAGCCACTCCTTATTCTCTGGAAACACCATATATTTT.

The chain's CDR3 is CASSAPGHFPGELFF. The CDR3 DNA reads as TGTGCCAGCAGCGCTCCGGGACACTTCCCCGGGGAGCTGTTTTTT. The chain is built from TRBV9 and TRBJ2-2, with D possibly matching TRBD1 (6 bases). Trimming stripped 3 bases from V and 6 bases from J, with 15 bases between. Germline lookup yields CDR1 SGDLS and CDR2 YYNGEE. The CDR3 is 15 amino acids.

J is TRBJ1-4 and V is TRBV19, with a possible D match to TRBD1 (6 bases). The germline CDR1 and CDR2 sequences are LNHDA and SQIVND (reference sequence). The V end was cut by 6 bases, the J end by 7 bases, with 21 bases between. This CDR3 region has 16 residues. For the CDR3, the DNA is TGTGCCAGTAGCCCGTCGGGGGGGCAGGGGAGTGAAAAACTGTTTTTT. Translating it yields CASSPSGGQGSEKLFF.

This rearrangement joins TRBV5-1 to TRBJ1-1; D unresolved. This CDR3 comprises 13 residues. Trimming left V 0 bases short and J 1 base short, with 4 bases between. Looked up from germline, CDR1 is SGHRS and CDR2 is YFSETQ. Here the CDR3 DNA reads TGCGCCAGCAGCTTGGAACAGAACACTGAAGCTTTCTTT. Translated: CASSLEQNTEAFF.

The chain has TRBV2 and TRBJ1-2; D gene ambiguous. The CDR3 covers 13 residues. CDR1 is SNHLY, CDR2 FYNNEI, per germline. The CDR3 sequence is CAGWKGNYYGYTF. Written as DNA, the CDR3 is TGTGCGGGCTGGAAAGGTAACTACTATGGCTACACCTTC.

This chain connects TRBV18 to TRBJ2-7; D is possibly TRBD1 (5 bases). The CDR3 contains 14 residues. V lost 4 bases to trimming and J lost 0 bases, with 10 bases between them. Germline V lookup: CDR1 KGHSH, CDR2 LQKENI. For the CDR3, the DNA is TGTGCCAGCTCACTACAGACAGACTCCTACGAGCAGTACGTC. Protein: CASSLQTDSYEQYV.

V usage is TRBV25-1 and J usage is TRBJ1-2, with 8 positions matching TRBD1. This CDR3 has 14 residues. Trimming cost V 4 bases and J 6 bases; bases outside gene matches: 7. Germline-derived CDR1 and CDR2 are MGHDK and SYGVNS. In nucleotides, the CDR3 is TGTGCCAGCAGTGCCCTGGGACAGGTGGATGGCTACACCTTC. Translation: CASSALGQVDGYTF.

The chain employs TRBV28 and TRBJ1-2, with 7 bases aligning to TRBD1. CDR3 length equals 15 residues. With 6 bases clipped from V and 6 bases from J, the junction kept 13 bases outside the gene matches. Germline loops: CDR1 MDHEN, CDR2 SYDVKM. CDR3 residues: CASRRTQGFGHGYTF. The CDR3 DNA sequence: TGTGCCAGCAGACGCACACAGGGGTTTGGGCATGGCTACACCTTC.

The chain has TRBV27 and TRBJ1-2, with D unclear. The CDR3 length is 11 residues. The germline V gene has CDR1 MNHEY and CDR2 SMNVEV (reference sequence). V shed 8 bases and J shed 6 bases, with 10 bases lying between them. The DNA for the CDR3 is TGTGCCAGCTCCCCCGAGAATGGCTACACCTTC. Translating gives CASSPENGYTF.

This sequence joins TRBV28 and TRBJ1-1; no reliable D call. Germline values: CDR1 MDHEN, CDR2 SYDVKM. This CDR3 comprises 14 residues. Trimming took 2 bases from V and 4 from J, leaving 11 bases between them. The CDR3 loop is CASSLRGSFTEAFF. The CDR3 DNA is TGTGCCAGCAGTTTACGGGGATCGTTCACTGAAGCTTTCTTT.

The chain couples TRBV19 to TRBJ2-7; TRBD2 matches at 9 bases. The V gene's germline CDR1 is LNHDA and CDR2 SQIVND (reference sequence). There are 14 residues in the CDR3. V was pared by 10 bases and J by 6 bases, with 13 bases of the junction left unmatched. CDR3 in DNA: TGTGCCACCAGTCCCGGGACTAGCTCCGGCGAGCAGTACGTC. Translating gives CATSPGTSSGEQYV.

This rearrangement joins TRBV6-1 to TRBJ1-4; D not resolved. This CDR3 has 14 residues. Germline V CDR1 and CDR2: MNHNS, SASEGT. V lost 6 bases and J 0 bases, leaving 8 bases between the germline ends. CDR3 region: CASSLVATNEKLFF. The CDR3 coding sequence is TGTGCCAGCAGCTTAGTTGCAACTAATGAAAAACTGTTTTTT.

As DNA, the CDR3 is TGTGCCAGCAGCTCCGGGGGGGGACTAGCGGTATCGACCCAGTACTTC. Amino acids: CASSSGGGLAVSTQYF. The V call is TRBV7-9, the J call TRBJ2-5, with 11 bases fitting TRBD2. CDR1 SEHNR and CDR2 FQNEAQ come from the germline V gene (reference sequence). With 4 bases clipped from V and 7 bases from J, the junction kept 11 bases outside the gene matches. The CDR3 contains 16 residues.

The V and J genes are TRBV13 and TRBJ2-1, with D possibly TRBD1 on 6 matching bases. V was shortened by 2 bases and J by 5 bases, with 19 bases between the two germline ends. Germline CDR1 reads PRHDT; CDR2 reads FYEKMQ (reference sequence). The CDR3 extends over 17 amino acids. In nucleotides, the CDR3 is TGTGCCAGCAGCTTAACCCTCACACTGGGGGCCGACAATGAGCAGTTCTTC. Its protein product is CASSLTLTLGADNEQFF. Looking up the rest from reference TRBV13 and TRBJ2-1 gives the full variable domain: AAGVIQSPRHLIKEKRETATLKCYPIPRHDTVYWYQQGPGQDPQFLISFYEKMQSDKGSIPDRFSAQQFSDYHSELNMSSLELGDSALYFCASSLTLTLGADNEQFFGPGTRLTVL.

V is TRBV14 and J is TRBJ1-2; 7 positions match TRBD1. Germline lookup yields CDR1 SGHDN and CDR2 FVKESK. CDR3 length equals 14 residues. V shed 3 bases, J shed 0 bases, and the junction held 1 base outside the gene matches. The CDR3 is CASSQDRSNYGYTF. The CDR3 coding sequence is TGTGCCAGCAGCCAGGACAGGTCTAACTATGGCTACACCTTC.

This rearrangement joins TRBV28 to TRBJ1-2, with TRBD1 as a possible D gene (5 bases). Trimming left V 5 bases short and J 6 bases short, with 10 bases between. The CDR3 is 12 amino acids. The germline CDR1 and CDR2 sequences are MDHEN and SYDVKM. In nucleotides, the CDR3 is TGTGCCAGCAGTGGACAATTTAATGGCTACACCTTC. Protein: CASSGQFNGYTF.

The chain joins TRBV5-6 to TRBJ1-2; D is uncertain. Trimming stripped 5 bases from V and 8 bases from J, with 19 bases between. The CDR3 consists of 14 residues. Germline V gives CDR1 SGHDT, CDR2 YYEEEE. The CDR3 loop reads CASRLTPGVLGYTF. The DNA of the CDR3 is TGTGCCAGCAGGCTAACACCGGGAGTCCTAGGCTACACCTTC.

This clone was picked up a small number of times. The chain couples TRBV11-3 to TRBJ1-1; D ambiguous. Trimming took off 5 bases at V and 6 bases at J, with 10 bases between the two ends. Germline-derived CDR1 and CDR2 are SGHNT and YENEEA. The CDR3 extends over 12 amino acids. CDR3 bases: TGTGCCAGCAGCGGAGGGTTGGCTGAAGCTTTCTTT. This encodes CASSGGLAEAFF.

The rearrangement links TRBV10-3 to TRBJ2-3; 7 bases are a match to TRBD1. Trimming cost V 8 bases and J 1 base; bases outside gene matches: 0. CDR1 is ENHRY and CDR2 is SYGVKD in the germline V gene. This CDR3 comprises 12 residues. CDR3 sequence reads: CAIGTGTDTQYF. The CDR3 region has the DNA TGTGCCATCGGGACAGGCACAGATACGCAGTATTTT.